A selection of T cell receptor beta chains follows, all from one sample in a study of Ad26.COV2.S vaccination and SARS-CoV-2 variants. The assay was immunoSEQ multiplex PCR, and TCRdb's table has in-frame clones only and misses some. This table has about 410,000 clones, approximately 86% appearing once. Sample: peripheral blood, taken in a trial of Ad26.COV2.S vaccine versus placebo. The receptor source for this set is a person between 18 and 65 years old who received the Ad26.COV2.S COVID-19 vaccine or a placebo. The CDR3 runs from the conserved cysteine through the conserved F or W. A D gene is named only where the DNA matches it firmly. Where a row states a size, it is once, few, many or the class of an expanded clone; other rows omit it.

>TRBV7-8|TRBJ2-1|.|TRBD1|15
CASRATGPSYNEQFF
TGTGCCAGCAGAGCGACAGGGCCCTCCTACAATGAGCAGTTCTTC
>TRBV5-6|TRBJ2-2|.|TRBD2|17
CASSLAALAGVTGELFF
TGTGCCAGCAGCTTGGCCGCATTAGCGGGGGTAACCGGGGAGCTGTTTTTT
>TRBV10-2|TRBJ1-1|.|.|11
CATFWGGEAFF
TGCGCCACGTTTTGGGGAGGAGAAGCTTTCTTT
>TRBV7-9|TRBJ2-7|.|TRBD1|13
CASSPTGAYEQYF
TGTGCCAGCAGTCCGACAGGGGCCTACGAGCAGTACTTC
>TRBV7-9|TRBJ1-2|.|TRBD1|15
CASTRGQGGELGYTF
TGTGCCAGCACCCGAGGACAGGGGGGCGAACTTGGCTACACCTTC
>TRBV4-1|TRBJ2-1|once|TRBD2|15
CASSQRGGSYNEQFF
TGCGCCAGCAGCCAGCGGGGGGGCTCCTACAATGAGCAGTTCTTC
>TRBV5-4|TRBJ1-4|.|TRBD1|16
CASSPHTGQTNEKLFF
TGTGCCAGCAGCCCTCATACGGGACAGACTAATGAAAAACTGTTTTTT
>TRBV5-1|TRBJ2-3|.|.|15
CATRLGPGEADTQYF
TGCGCCACCCGTTTAGGGCCAGGTGAAGCAGATACGCAGTATTTT
>TRBV6-4|TRBJ2-3|.|.|13
CASSEGIGDTQYF
TGTGCCAGCAGTGAGGGGATAGGGGATACGCAGTATTTT
>TRBV7-9|TRBJ2-3|.|TRBD2|19
CASSSALGFAGGLADTQYF
TGTGCCAGCAGCTCAGCCCTGGGCTTTGCGGGGGGGCTTGCAGATACGCAGTATTTT
>TRBV5-4|TRBJ2-1|.|.|14
CASSQGHGGNEQFF
TGTGCCAGCAGCCAGGGTCATGGGGGGAATGAGCAGTTCTTC
>TRBV10-2|TRBJ2-1|.|TRBD2|14
CASSGLAGGGEQFF
TGCGCCAGCAGTGGATTAGCTGGGGGGGGTGAGCAGTTCTTC
>TRBV4-1|TRBJ1-1|once|.|17
CASSYGSWLGTNTEAFF
TGCGCCAGCAGCTACGGAAGCTGGCTGGGAACGAACACTGAAGCTTTCTTT
>TRBV5-4|TRBJ2-1|.|TRBD1|15
CASSAGTERYNEQFF
TGTGCCAGCAGCGCCGGGACAGAACGTTACAATGAGCAGTTCTTC
>TRBV11-2|TRBJ1-2|.|TRBD1|13
CASRRTGGPGYTF
TGTGCCAGCAGGAGGACAGGGGGCCCTGGCTACACCTTC
>TRBV5-1|TRBJ2-2|.|.|13
CASGKGGPGELFF
TGCGCCAGCGGCAAAGGGGGGCCCGGGGAGCTGTTTTTT
>TRBV19|TRBJ1-5|.|.|14
CASGGGRSNQPQHF
TGTGCCAGTGGAGGTGGGAGAAGCAATCAGCCCCAGCATTTT
>TRBV27|TRBJ2-6|.|.|20
CASSLSFYSNAVSGANVLTF
TGTGCCAGCAGTTTATCGTTTTACAGTAATGCAGTCTCTGGGGCCAACGTCCTGACTTTC
>TRBV4-1|TRBJ1-2|.|.|15
CASSQVGGTNYGYTF
TGCGCCAGCAGCCAAGTCGGGGGAACTAACTATGGCTACACCTTC
>TRBV30|TRBJ1-1|.|.|12
CAWRVLNTEAFF
TGTGCCTGGAGGGTATTGAACACTGAAGCTTTCTTT
>TRBV7-6|TRBJ1-1|few|.|13
CASSLDGRGVAFF
TGTGCCAGCAGCTTGGACGGACGGGGTGTAGCTTTCTTT
>TRBV18|TRBJ1-6|few|.|16
CASSPRGRLNNSPLHF
TGTGCCAGCTCACCACGGGGGCGCCTTAATAATTCACCCCTCCACTTT
>TRBV9|TRBJ2-7|.|.|14
CASSVASAAYEQYF
TGTGCCAGCAGCGTAGCGTCTGCAGCCTACGAGCAGTACTTC
>TRBV7-9|TRBJ1-4|.|TRBD1|14
CASSWTGVGEKLFF
TGTGCCAGCAGCTGGACAGGGGTGGGGGAAAAACTGTTTTTT
>TRBV5-1|TRBJ2-1|.|.|14
CASSLARRTDEQFF
TGCGCCAGCAGCTTGGCGAGACGAACGGATGAGCAGTTCTTC
>TRBV19|TRBJ2-7|few|TRBD1|14
CASSSTGAAYEQYF
TGTGCCAGTAGCAGTACAGGGGCAGCCTACGAGCAGTACTTC
>TRBV6-5|TRBJ2-5|once|TRBD2|12
CASKRGAETQYF
TGTGCCAGTAAGCGGGGGGCGGAGACCCAGTACTTC
>TRBV4-3|TRBJ1-1|.|.|16
CASSQEAGLDGTEAFF
TGCGCCAGCAGCCAAGAGGCCGGTTTGGACGGCACTGAAGCTTTCTTT
>TRBV7-8|TRBJ2-1|.|TRBD1|14
CASSLGQTYNEQFF
TGTGCCAGCAGCCTGGGACAGACTTACAATGAGCAGTTCTTC
>TRBV11-2|TRBJ1-2|many|TRBD1|17
CASSLTGTGHPNYGYTF
TGTGCCAGCAGCTTAACGGGGACAGGACACCCGAACTATGGCTACACCTTC
>TRBV4-1|TRBJ1-6|few|.|13
CASSQEGSSPLHF
TGCGCCAGCAGCCAAGAGGGGTCTTCACCCCTCCACTTT
>TRBV2|TRBJ2-3|few|.|13
CASSETFADTQYF
TGTGCCAGCAGTGAAACGTTCGCAGATACGCAGTATTTT
>TRBV18|TRBJ1-2|once|.|15
CASSPKDGFHYGYTF
TGTGCCAGCTCACCAAAAGACGGATTTCACTATGGCTACACCTTC
>TRBV5-4|TRBJ2-3|.|.|15
CASSLDIQVEDTQYF
TGTGCCAGCAGCTTGGACATTCAGGTGGAAGATACGCAGTATTTT
>TRBV19|TRBJ1-5|.|TRBD1|14
CASNRGVGYPPQHF
TGTGCCAGTAACAGGGGAGTCGGGTATCCGCCCCAGCATTTT
>TRBV6-5|TRBJ1-3|.|.|16
CASSYSGVYSGNTIYF
TGTGCCAGCAGTTACTCCGGGGTTTACTCTGGAAACACCATATATTTT
>TRBV5-6|TRBJ1-1|.|TRBD1|14
CASSLQGADTEAFF
TGTGCCAGCAGCTTGCAGGGGGCGGACACTGAAGCTTTCTTT
>TRBV10-3|TRBJ1-2|.|TRBD1|15
CAIKHSGTEKYGYTF
TGTGCCATCAAGCACTCCGGGACAGAAAAGTATGGCTACACCTTC
>TRBV5-5|TRBJ1-3|.|.|13
CASSSGGGNTIYF
TGTGCCAGCAGCTCGGGAGGTGGAAACACCATATATTTT
>TRBV6-2/TRBV6-3|TRBJ1-2|.|TRBD1|13
CASSPTGDYGYTF
TGTGCCAGCAGTCCGACAGGGGACTATGGCTACACCTTC
>TRBV4-1|TRBJ2-7|.|TRBD1|17
CASSPFSRGQDSYEQYF
TGCGCCAGCAGCCCGTTCTCCCGGGGACAGGATTCCTACGAGCAGTACTTC
>TRBV6-2/TRBV6-3|TRBJ1-2|.|.|13
CASSYEDNYGYTF
TGTGCCAGCAGTTACGAGGACAACTATGGCTACACCTTC
>TRBV3-1/TRBV3-2|TRBJ2-7|.|TRBD1|15
CASSHRRDRGYEQYF
TGTGCCAGCAGCCACCGCCGGGACAGGGGTTACGAGCAGTACTTC
>TRBV27|TRBJ2-2|.|TRBD2|17
CASSLTSGGHSTGELFF
TGTGCCAGCAGTTTAACTAGCGGGGGGCACTCCACCGGGGAGCTGTTTTTT
>TRBV5-1|TRBJ2-1|.|.|16
CASSLVSGVAYNEQFF
TGCGCCAGCAGCTTGGTTTCAGGGGTGGCCTACAATGAGCAGTTCTTC
>TRBV5-5|TRBJ1-5|.|TRBD1|15
CASSSDRRSNQPQHF
TGTGCCAGCAGCTCGGACAGGAGAAGCAATCAGCCCCAGCATTTT
>TRBV3-1/TRBV3-2|TRBJ2-7|few|TRBD1|14
CASSPGTGAYEQYF
TGTGCCAGCAGCCCCGGGACAGGTGCCTACGAGCAGTACTTC
>TRBV12-3/TRBV12-4|TRBJ1-2|.|.|13
CASRSTGIYGYTF
TGTGCCAGCAGGTCCACAGGGATCTATGGCTACACCTTC
>TRBV27|TRBJ1-4|once|.|18
CASRSLLGRALINEKLFF
TGTGCCAGCAGGTCCCTCCTCGGCAGGGCTTTAATTAATGAAAAACTGTTTTTT
>TRBV6-5|TRBJ2-7|.|TRBD2|15
CASTPGTSAIYEQYF
TGTGCCAGCACCCCGGGGACTAGCGCCATCTACGAGCAGTACTTC
>TRBV7-2|TRBJ1-2|.|.|14
CASSLKGYNYGYTF
TGTGCCAGCAGCTTAAAGGGGTACAACTATGGCTACACCTTC
>TRBV4-1|TRBJ2-7|.|.|15
CASSPSVLFSYEQYF
TGCGCCAGCAGTCCTTCGGTATTATTCTCCTACGAGCAGTACTTC
>TRBV5-1|TRBJ2-7|.|TRBD1|14
CASSLGQGRYEQYF
TGCGCCAGCAGCTTGGGACAGGGGAGGTACGAGCAGTACTTC
>TRBV24-1|TRBJ2-2|.|.|14
CATSDPGRTGELFF
TGTGCCACCAGCGATCCGGGGAGGACCGGGGAGCTGTTTTTT
>TRBV5-6|TRBJ1-2|.|.|15
CASSPSGWAGYGYTF
TGTGCCAGCAGCCCCTCGGGTTGGGCTGGGTATGGCTACACCTTC
>TRBV5-1|TRBJ1-1|.|.|14
CASSPSLLNTEAFF
TGCGCCAGCAGCCCTAGTCTACTGAACACTGAAGCTTTCTTT
>TRBV4-1|TRBJ1-1|.|.|13
CASSQVGATEAFF
TGCGCCAGCAGCCAAGTGGGGGCCACTGAAGCTTTCTTT
>TRBV10-2|TRBJ2-7|.|TRBD2|14
CASSGLAGGYEQYF
TGCGCCAGCAGTGGACTAGCGGGGGGGTACGAGCAGTACTTC